This T cell receptor beta chain was captured in a study of T cell responses to AZD1222 COVID-19 vaccine. Overall study results and limits: Only a handful of individuals given AZD1222 were seropositive at baseline.

CDR1 SGDLS and CDR2 YYNGEE come from the germline V gene. This CDR3 is built from 19 residues. Losses at the gene ends were 4 bases for V and 8 bases for J; bases not matched to a gene: 18. Combined were second doses at about 4 or about 12 weeks. Points on this clone: Its cognate antigen is unknown.

Sequencing used immunoSEQ multiplex PCR; TCRdb keeps in-frame clones, though not all of them. The data show about 94,000 clones, 85% seen once. The receptor was derived from an adult who received the AZD1222 COVID-19 vaccine. The starting material was peripheral blood, obtained 28 days after the second AZD1222 dose. V and J are TRBV9 and TRBJ2-1; 13 nucleotides line up with TRBD2. The CDR3 DNA reads TGTGCCAGCAGCCCAAGACTAGCGGGGGGCTCCCCGCCTCGGGATGAGCAGTTCTTC. Translation gives CASSPRLAGGSPPRDEQFF.